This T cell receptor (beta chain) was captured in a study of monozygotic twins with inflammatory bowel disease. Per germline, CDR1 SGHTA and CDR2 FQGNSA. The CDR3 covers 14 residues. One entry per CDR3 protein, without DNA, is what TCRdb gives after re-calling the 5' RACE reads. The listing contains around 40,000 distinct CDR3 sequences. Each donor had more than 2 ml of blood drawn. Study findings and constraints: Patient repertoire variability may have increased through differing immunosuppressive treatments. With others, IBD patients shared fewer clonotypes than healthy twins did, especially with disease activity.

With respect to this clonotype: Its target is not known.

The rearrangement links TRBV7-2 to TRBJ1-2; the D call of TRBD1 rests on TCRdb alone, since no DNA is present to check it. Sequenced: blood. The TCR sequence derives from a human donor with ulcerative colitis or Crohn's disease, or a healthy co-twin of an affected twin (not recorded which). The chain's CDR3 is CASSLGTGEYGYTF.